The source of this TCR beta chain is a study of blood T cell repertoires in COVID-19. The data were produced by immunoSEQ multiplex PCR, yet TCRdb's version contains in-frame clones alone and is incomplete. Of roughly 110,000 clones in the sample, approximately 81% were seen once. This clone was picked up one time. The V and J ends lost 0 bases and 5 bases respectively, with 12 bases between them. CDR3 size: 15 residues. Germline V gene lookup returns CDR1 LGHNA and CDR2 YNFKEQ. Material for sequencing was peripheral blood. The gene calls are TRBV4-2 and TRBJ2-3; D gene uncertain. The receptor was isolated from a man in his forties or fifties with acute or convalescent COVID-19. This CDR3 reads CASSQDGHAGDTQYF. In DNA, the CDR3 is TGTGCCAGCAGCCAAGATGGCCATGCAGGAGATACGCAGTATTTT.